The rows below give T cell receptor beta chains drawn from one sample of a study of T cell responses to AZD1222 COVID-19 vaccine. TCRdb's copy holds only in-frame clones and misses some; the assay was immunoSEQ multiplex PCR. Of 110,000 or so clones listed, about 91% are singletons. This specimen consisted of peripheral blood, obtained 28 days after the second AZD1222 dose. These receptors were collected from an adult who received the AZD1222 COVID-19 vaccine. Both conserved end residues are part of each CDR3. D genes are given only for firm matches. Size is omitted from some rows. Given values are once, few, many or a class for expanded clones.

d_gene: TRBD1
abundance: NA
v_gene: TRBV19
j_gene: TRBJ2-7
CDR3nt: TGTGCCAGTAGCCTACGGGACAGCGTATCCTACGAGCAGTACTTC
CDR3aa: CASSLRDSVSYEQYF

d_gene: NA
abundance: NA
v_gene: TRBV6-5
j_gene: TRBJ1-2
CDR3nt: TGTGCCTCCAGCCGGGGGCTTGGAGGCTACACCTTC
CDR3aa: CASSRGLGGYTF

d_gene: NA
abundance: NA
v_gene: TRBV18
j_gene: TRBJ1-3
CDR3nt: TGTGCCAGCTCACCCGACAGGTTTGGAAACACCATATATTTT
CDR3aa: CASSPDRFGNTIYF

d_gene: NA
abundance: NA
v_gene: TRBV15
j_gene: TRBJ1-3
CDR3nt: TGTGCCACCAGCAGAGTTTTAACGCAAACTGGAAACACCATATATTTT
CDR3aa: CATSRVLTQTGNTIYF

d_gene: TRBD1
abundance: NA
v_gene: TRBV2
j_gene: TRBJ2-2
CDR3nt: TGTGCCAGCAGTGTGAGGGGGCGGTCCGGGGAGCTGTTTTTT
CDR3aa: CASSVRGRSGELFF

d_gene: TRBD1
abundance: NA
v_gene: TRBV3-1/TRBV3-2
j_gene: TRBJ1-2
CDR3nt: TGTGCCAGCAGCCAAGAGGGACAGGGAGGCTATGGCTACACCTTC
CDR3aa: CASSQEGQGGYGYTF

d_gene: NA
abundance: NA
v_gene: TRBV5-1
j_gene: TRBJ1-1
CDR3nt: TGCGCCAGCAGCCTACAGGAGAACACTGAAGCTTTCTTT
CDR3aa: CASSLQENTEAFF

d_gene: NA
abundance: NA
v_gene: TRBV18
j_gene: TRBJ1-3
CDR3nt: TGTGCCAGCACTGCGACAGTGGATGGAAACACCATATATTTT
CDR3aa: CASTATVDGNTIYF

d_gene: NA
abundance: once
v_gene: TRBV18
j_gene: TRBJ1-5
CDR3nt: TGTGCCAGCTCAATGTTCGACGCGACTATTAATCAGCCCCAGCATTTT
CDR3aa: CASSMFDATINQPQHF

d_gene: TRBD1
abundance: NA
v_gene: TRBV5-4
j_gene: TRBJ1-4
CDR3nt: TGTGCCAGCAGCAGCCCCAGAACAGGGGACGAAAAACTGTTTTTT
CDR3aa: CASSSPRTGDEKLFF

d_gene: TRBD1
abundance: NA
v_gene: TRBV2
j_gene: TRBJ1-4
CDR3nt: TGTGCCAGCAGTCCAGGACAGGGACATAATGAAAAACTGTTTTTT
CDR3aa: CASSPGQGHNEKLFF

d_gene: NA
abundance: NA
v_gene: TRBV4-3
j_gene: TRBJ2-2
CDR3nt: TGCGCCAGCAGCCAAGGTTTAGGGACCGGGGAGCTGTTTTTT
CDR3aa: CASSQGLGTGELFF

d_gene: TRBD1
abundance: NA
v_gene: TRBV10-3
j_gene: TRBJ1-6
CDR3nt: TGTGCCACCAGGCCGGACAGGGCGAGCTCCTATAATTCACCCCTCCACTTT
CDR3aa: CATRPDRASSYNSPLHF

d_gene: TRBD2
abundance: NA
v_gene: TRBV10-2
j_gene: TRBJ2-3
CDR3nt: TGCGCCAGCGGGAAGACTAGCGGAGGCGTCACAGATACGCAGTATTTT
CDR3aa: CASGKTSGGVTDTQYF

d_gene: TRBD1
abundance: NA
v_gene: TRBV12-3/TRBV12-4
j_gene: TRBJ1-2
CDR3nt: TGTGCCAGCAGTCTTGGGACAGCTATCGGCTACACCTTC
CDR3aa: CASSLGTAIGYTF

d_gene: NA
abundance: NA
v_gene: TRBV5-1
j_gene: TRBJ2-1
CDR3nt: TGCGCCAGCAAGCTTGGATGGGACGGGTACAATGAGCAGTTCTTC
CDR3aa: CASKLGWDGYNEQFF

d_gene: NA
abundance: NA
v_gene: TRBV6-5
j_gene: TRBJ1-1
CDR3nt: TGTGCCAGCAGTTACCCTGCAGGGCAAGCTTTCTTT
CDR3aa: CASSYPAGQAFF

d_gene: TRBD1
abundance: once
v_gene: TRBV6-5
j_gene: TRBJ1-2
CDR3nt: TGTGCCAGCAGTCCCACAGGGGACTATGGCTACACCTTC
CDR3aa: CASSPTGDYGYTF

d_gene: NA
abundance: once
v_gene: TRBV10-3
j_gene: TRBJ1-2
CDR3nt: TGTGCCATCACTTTAAAGGACAGAGGGGACTATGGCTACACCTTC
CDR3aa: CAITLKDRGDYGYTF

d_gene: NA
abundance: NA
v_gene: TRBV20-1
j_gene: TRBJ1-2
CDR3nt: TGCAGTGCTAGTCCGAGGGGCCGTTACTACACCTTC
CDR3aa: CSASPRGRYYTF

d_gene: NA
abundance: NA
v_gene: TRBV5-6
j_gene: TRBJ1-6
CDR3nt: TGTGCCAGCAGCTTGGGGGGGACCTCTACCCTCCACTTT
CDR3aa: CASSLGGTSTLHF

d_gene: NA
abundance: NA
v_gene: TRBV5-6
j_gene: TRBJ1-3
CDR3nt: TGTGCCAGCAGCTGGGAGTTCTCTGGAAACACCATATATTTT
CDR3aa: CASSWEFSGNTIYF

d_gene: NA
abundance: NA
v_gene: TRBV2
j_gene: TRBJ2-7
CDR3nt: TGTGCCAGCCGAATCGACAGGACCTACGAGCAGTACTTC
CDR3aa: CASRIDRTYEQYF

d_gene: TRBD2
abundance: NA
v_gene: TRBV29-1
j_gene: TRBJ2-7
CDR3nt: TGCAGCGTCAGACTAGCGGGGGGGCCTAAAGAGCAGTACTTC
CDR3aa: CSVRLAGGPKEQYF

d_gene: TRBD2
abundance: NA
v_gene: TRBV10-3
j_gene: TRBJ2-3
CDR3nt: TGTGCCATCAGTGCTGTCCGTACGGGGGGGAACAGCACAGATACGCAGTATTTT
CDR3aa: CAISAVRTGGNSTDTQYF